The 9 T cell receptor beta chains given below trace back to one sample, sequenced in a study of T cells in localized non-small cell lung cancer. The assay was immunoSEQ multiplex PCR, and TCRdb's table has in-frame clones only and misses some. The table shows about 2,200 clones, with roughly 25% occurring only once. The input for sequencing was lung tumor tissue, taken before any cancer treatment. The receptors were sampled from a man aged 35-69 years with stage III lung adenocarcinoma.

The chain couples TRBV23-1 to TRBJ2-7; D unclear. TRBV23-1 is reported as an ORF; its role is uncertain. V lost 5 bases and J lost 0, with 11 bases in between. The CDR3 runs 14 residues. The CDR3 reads CASSGEHASYEQYF. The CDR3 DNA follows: TGCGCCAGCAGTGGGGAACATGCCTCCTACGAGCAGTACTTC.

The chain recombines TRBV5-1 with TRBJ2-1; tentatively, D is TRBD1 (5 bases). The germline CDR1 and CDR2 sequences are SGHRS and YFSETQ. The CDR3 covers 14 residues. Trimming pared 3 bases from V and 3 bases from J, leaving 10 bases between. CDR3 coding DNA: TGCGCCAGCAGCTCTCTCGACAGCTACAATGAGCAGTTCTTC. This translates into CASSSLDSYNEQFF.

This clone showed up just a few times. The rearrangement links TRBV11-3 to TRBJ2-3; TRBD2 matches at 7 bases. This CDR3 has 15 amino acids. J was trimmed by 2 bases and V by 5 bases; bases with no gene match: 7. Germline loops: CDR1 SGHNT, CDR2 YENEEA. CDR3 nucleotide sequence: TGTGCCAGCAGCCAAGTGGGGGGGAACACAGATACGCAGTATTTT. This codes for CASSQVGGNTDTQYF.

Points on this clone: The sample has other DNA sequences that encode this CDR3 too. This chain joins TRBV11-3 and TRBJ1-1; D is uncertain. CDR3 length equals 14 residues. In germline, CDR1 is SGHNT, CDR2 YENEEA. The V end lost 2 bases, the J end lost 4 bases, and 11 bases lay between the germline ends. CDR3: CASSLTGSFTEAFF. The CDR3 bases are TGTGCCAGCAGCTTAACGGGCAGTTTCACTGAAGCTTTCTTT.

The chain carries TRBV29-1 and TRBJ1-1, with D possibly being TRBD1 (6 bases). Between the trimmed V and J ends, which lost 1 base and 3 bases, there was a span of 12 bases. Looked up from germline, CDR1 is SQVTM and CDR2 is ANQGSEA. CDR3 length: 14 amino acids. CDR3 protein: CSVEGEGVDTEAFF. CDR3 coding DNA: TGCAGCGTTGAAGGGGAGGGGGTAGACACTGAAGCTTTCTTT. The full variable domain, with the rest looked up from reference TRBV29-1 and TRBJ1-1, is SAVISQKPSRDICQRGTSLTIQCQVDSQVTMMFWYRQQPGQSLTLIATANQGSEATYESGFVIDKFPISRPNLTFSTLTVSNMSPEDSSIYLCSVEGEGVDTEAFFGQGTRLTVV.

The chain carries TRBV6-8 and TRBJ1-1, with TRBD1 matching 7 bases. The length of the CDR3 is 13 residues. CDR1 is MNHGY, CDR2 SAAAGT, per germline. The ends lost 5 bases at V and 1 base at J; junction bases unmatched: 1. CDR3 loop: CASSDRENTEAFF. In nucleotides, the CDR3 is TGTGCCAGCAGTGACAGGGAGAACACTGAAGCTTTCTTT.

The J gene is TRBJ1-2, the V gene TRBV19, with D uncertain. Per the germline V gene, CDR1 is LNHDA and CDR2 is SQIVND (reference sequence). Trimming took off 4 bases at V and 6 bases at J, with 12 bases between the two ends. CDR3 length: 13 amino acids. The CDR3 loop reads CASSTTQVDGYTF. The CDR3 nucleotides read TGTGCCAGTAGTACTACTCAGGTCGATGGCTACACCTTC.

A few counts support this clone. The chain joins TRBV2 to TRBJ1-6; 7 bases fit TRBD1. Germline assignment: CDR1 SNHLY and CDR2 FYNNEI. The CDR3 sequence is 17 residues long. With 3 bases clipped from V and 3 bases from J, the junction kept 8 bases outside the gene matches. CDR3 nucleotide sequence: TGTGCCAGCAGTGAGCGGGACAGTTTATACTATAATTCACCCCTCCACTTT. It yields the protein CASSERDSLYYNSPLHF.

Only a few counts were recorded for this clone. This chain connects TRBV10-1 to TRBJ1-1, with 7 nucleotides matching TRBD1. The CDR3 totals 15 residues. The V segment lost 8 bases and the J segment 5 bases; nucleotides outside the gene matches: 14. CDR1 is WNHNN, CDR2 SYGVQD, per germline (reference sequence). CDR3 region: CASGVQGGGGTEAFF. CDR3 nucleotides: TGCGCCAGCGGAGTCCAGGGGGGAGGGGGGACTGAAGCTTTCTTT.